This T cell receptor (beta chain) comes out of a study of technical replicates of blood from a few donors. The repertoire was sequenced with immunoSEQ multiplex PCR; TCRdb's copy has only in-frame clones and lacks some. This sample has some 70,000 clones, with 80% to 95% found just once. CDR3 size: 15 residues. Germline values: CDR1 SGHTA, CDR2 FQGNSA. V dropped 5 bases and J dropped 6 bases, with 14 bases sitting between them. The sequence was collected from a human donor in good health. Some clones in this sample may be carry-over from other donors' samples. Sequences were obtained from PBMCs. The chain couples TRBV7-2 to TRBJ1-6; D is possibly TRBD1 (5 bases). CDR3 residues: CASSGRGGANSPLHF. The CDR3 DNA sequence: TGTGCCAGCAGCGGCCGCGGAGGGGCTAATTCACCCCTCCACTTT.